This T cell receptor beta chain originates from a study of T cells in localized non-small cell lung cancer. Using immunoSEQ multiplex PCR, the repertoire was profiled, and TCRdb retains in-frame clones only, with some absent. The sample has tens of thousands of clones; around 82% are singletons. Germline assignment: CDR1 SGHVS and CDR2 FNYEAQ. V lost 3 bases, J lost 3 bases, and 8 bases lay in between. The CDR3 sequence is 13 residues long. V gene TRBV7-6 combines with J gene TRBJ1-1; D remains unclear. The material was PBMCs, obtained before any cancer treatment. The TCR was taken from a woman aged 35 to 70 with stage II lung adenocarcinoma. The CDR3, as DNA: TGTGCCAGCAGCTTGCAGGATTACACTGAAGCTTTCTTT. It yields the protein CASSLQDYTEAFF. Drawing the rest from reference TRBV7-6 and TRBJ1-1, the complete variable domain is GAGVSQSPRYKVTKRGQDVALRCDPISGHVSLYWYRQALGQGPEFLTYFNYEAQQDKSGLPNDRFSAERPEGSISTLTIQRTEQRDSAMYRCASSLQDYTEAFFGQGTRLTVV.